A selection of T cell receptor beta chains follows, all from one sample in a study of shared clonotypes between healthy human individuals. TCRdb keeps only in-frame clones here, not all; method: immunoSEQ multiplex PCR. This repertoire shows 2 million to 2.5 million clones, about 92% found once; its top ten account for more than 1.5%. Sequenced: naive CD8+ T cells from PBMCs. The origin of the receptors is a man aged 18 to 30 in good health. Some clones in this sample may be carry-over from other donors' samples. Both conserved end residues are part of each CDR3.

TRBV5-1,CASSLTSGRIYEQYF
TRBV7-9,CASSSGHPANYGYTF
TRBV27,CASSLSDRGNEQFF
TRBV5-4,CASSLGASGTHSTDTQYF
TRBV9,CASSVGSGRYEQYF
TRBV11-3,CASSPRTGDYEQYF
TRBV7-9,CASSSNSYNEQFF
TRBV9,CASSVTGVETQYF
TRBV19,CASSTATGNYEQYF
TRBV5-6,CASSGRDREAKNIQYF
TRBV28,CASSLLGSGYEAFF
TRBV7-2,CASSLGTGSNEQFF
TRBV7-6,CASTLSGGSGNTIYF
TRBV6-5,CASSYSIAGYEQYF
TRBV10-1,CASSEFNRTSGDLAKNIQYF
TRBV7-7,CASSPGRFPTSYNEQFF
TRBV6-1,CASSAGENTEAFF
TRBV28,CASSSTSEGVSYNEQFF
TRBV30,CAWSLGGTEAFF
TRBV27,CASSSSSPYGIAKNIQYF
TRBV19,CASSIGDSDSYEQYF
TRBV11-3,CASSLGGGSTEAFF
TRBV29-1,CSVQSTDTQYF
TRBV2,CASSEGAPYNEQFF
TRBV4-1,CASSQDLRYAYNEQFF
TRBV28,CASTWATSSNQPQHF
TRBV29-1,CSVVTSGIYNEQFF
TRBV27,CASSALQGKDTEAFF
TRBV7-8,CASSPSRTERLTYGYTF
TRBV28,CASSLLAGGTDTQYF
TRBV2,CASSEGHLTLYEQYF
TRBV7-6,CASSRNPAGQALYGYTF
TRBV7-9,CASSLGDRWGFF
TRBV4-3,CASSPGTGDSPLHF
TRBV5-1,CASSLAQVEGVHEQYF
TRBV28,CARDRGRYSNQPQHF
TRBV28,CASSHRGSIPYEQYF
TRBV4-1,CASSQQDGASYEQYF
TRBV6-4,CASSPRQGGTEAFF
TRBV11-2,CASSLDSHEQFF
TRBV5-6,CASSYPGTGDVNTGELFF
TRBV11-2,CASSSLTGVETQYF
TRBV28,CASSRIRGGDEQYF
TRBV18,CASSPRAQDEYEQYF
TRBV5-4,CTWAGAKNEQFF
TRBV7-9,CASSLGAAQIRNIQYF
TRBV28,CASSLWGEDTEAFF
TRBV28,CASRLSSGTPYSNQPQHF
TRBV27,CASSPSRLPAGNTIYF
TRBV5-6,CASSLGQGVANIQYF
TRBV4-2,CASSQPTGSGTEAFF
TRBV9,CASSVSGTGHHEQYF
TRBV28,CASSLAQGNEQFF
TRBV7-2,CASSLAPAGGTEAFF
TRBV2,CASSEDWGSYNEQFF
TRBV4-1,CASSQYHGTFSSYEQYF
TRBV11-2,CASSLGYFATEAFF
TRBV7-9,CASSGGGVSGEAFF
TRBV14,CASSQVAGAYGEQYF
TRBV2,CASSYTLDGYTF